This is a list of T cell receptor beta chains from one sample in a study of T-cell memory formation after mild COVID-19. TCRdb passed the 5' RACE reads through MiXCR, listing each CDR3 protein once. The profile shows 100,000 to 150,000 distinct CDR3 sequences, about 5.9% of them singletons. Material: PBMCs or a T cell subset sorted from them (not recorded which). These receptors came from an adult woman who had mild COVID-19 (a few samples of this study predate the infection). Cell type and time point are not known. CDR3s include the opening cysteine and the closing phenylalanine or tryptophan. Each record gives: D gene, V gene, clone size, J gene, CDR3 protein, CDR3 DNA. D genes are given only for firm matches. Size values are once, few and many counts, or a class for expanded clones, and some rows have none.

d_call: -
v_call: TRBV4-3
clone_size: many
j_call: TRBJ2-1
cdr3_aa: CASSQNPFLAYNEQFF
cdr3_nt: TGCGCCAGCAGCCAAAATCCATTTCTAGCGTACAATGAGCAGTTCTTC

d_call: -
v_call: TRBV7-9
clone_size: few
j_call: TRBJ1-2
cdr3_aa: CASSLVGVHGYTF
cdr3_nt: TGTGCCAGCAGCTTAGTAGGGGTTCATGGCTACACCTTC

d_call: -
v_call: TRBV29-1
clone_size: few
j_call: TRBJ1-1
cdr3_aa: CSVVDFNTEAFF
cdr3_nt: TGCAGCGTTGTTGACTTCAACACTGAAGCTTTCTTT

d_call: -
v_call: TRBV18
clone_size: -
j_call: TRBJ2-7
cdr3_aa: CASSPPSRGYEQYF
cdr3_nt: TGTGCCAGCTCACCACCCTCCCGGGGCTACGAGCAGTACTTC

d_call: -
v_call: TRBV7-2
clone_size: -
j_call: TRBJ2-5
cdr3_aa: CASSLVQQQETQYF
cdr3_nt: TGTGCCAGCAGCTTAGTACAGCAACAAGAGACCCAGTACTTC

d_call: -
v_call: TRBV19
clone_size: few
j_call: TRBJ2-3
cdr3_aa: CATVGSNTDTQYF
cdr3_nt: TGTGCCACCGTGGGGAGTAACACAGATACGCAGTATTTT

d_call: TRBD2
v_call: TRBV7-7
clone_size: -
j_call: TRBJ2-1
cdr3_aa: CASSRTSEAYNEQFF
cdr3_nt: TGTGCTAGCAGCCGGACTAGCGAAGCTTACAATGAGCAGTTCTTC

d_call: TRBD2
v_call: TRBV6-2/TRBV6-3
clone_size: few
j_call: TRBJ2-1
cdr3_aa: CASINGRGYNEQFF
cdr3_nt: TGTGCCAGCATCAACGGGAGGGGTTACAATGAGCAGTTCTTC

d_call: -
v_call: TRBV11-3
clone_size: many
j_call: TRBJ2-7
cdr3_aa: CASSLIKDSFYEQYF
cdr3_nt: TGTGCCAGCAGCTTAATAAAGGACAGCTTCTACGAGCAGTACTTC

d_call: -
v_call: TRBV20-1
clone_size: -
j_call: TRBJ2-1
cdr3_aa: CSVRTGTSYNEQFF
cdr3_nt: TGCAGTGTCAGAACCGGGACATCCTACAATGAGCAGTTCTTC

d_call: TRBD2
v_call: TRBV5-1
clone_size: many
j_call: TRBJ2-2
cdr3_aa: CASRPSGADTGELFF
cdr3_nt: TGCGCCAGCAGACCGAGCGGGGCTGACACCGGGGAGCTGTTTTTT

d_call: TRBD2
v_call: TRBV9
clone_size: few
j_call: TRBJ2-5
cdr3_aa: CASSAGLAGRMAETQYF
cdr3_nt: TGTGCCAGCAGCGCGGGACTAGCGGGCCGCATGGCAGAGACCCAGTACTTC

d_call: -
v_call: TRBV6-5
clone_size: many
j_call: TRBJ1-3
cdr3_aa: CARVEPPSNSGNTIYF
cdr3_nt: TGTGCCAGGGTAGAGCCCCCGTCCAACTCTGGAAACACCATATATTTT

d_call: -
v_call: TRBV25-1
clone_size: -
j_call: TRBJ2-3
cdr3_aa: CASSEEGVTDTQYF
cdr3_nt: TGTGCCAGCAGTGAAGAAGGGGTCACAGATACGCAGTATTTT